The clone carrying this T cell receptor beta chain was observed a few times. Primed by a sample-barcoded 5' primer and a J-beta primer mix, a second PCR proceeded for about 6 to 11 cycles. TCRdb re-derived calls from the 5' RACE reads in MiXCR, one entry per CDR3 protein. Of around 780,000 distinct CDR3 sequences detected, approximately 53% appear once; the ten largest clones hold approximately 24%. The sample originates from a study of blood T cells in healthy people across ages. Material for sequencing was blood. This sequence was found in a man aged 40-50 years in good health.

The CDR3 region has the DNA TGTGCCAGCAGCCAAGCCGGGACAGGGAGCCACGAGCAGTACTTC. It specifies CASSQAGTGSHEQYF. The chain is built from TRBV14 and TRBJ2-7; 9 nucleotides line up with TRBD1. The CDR3 has 15 residues. V gave up 1 base and J gave up 5 bases; unmatched junction bases: 6. The germline gives CDR1 SGHDN, CDR2 FVKESK.